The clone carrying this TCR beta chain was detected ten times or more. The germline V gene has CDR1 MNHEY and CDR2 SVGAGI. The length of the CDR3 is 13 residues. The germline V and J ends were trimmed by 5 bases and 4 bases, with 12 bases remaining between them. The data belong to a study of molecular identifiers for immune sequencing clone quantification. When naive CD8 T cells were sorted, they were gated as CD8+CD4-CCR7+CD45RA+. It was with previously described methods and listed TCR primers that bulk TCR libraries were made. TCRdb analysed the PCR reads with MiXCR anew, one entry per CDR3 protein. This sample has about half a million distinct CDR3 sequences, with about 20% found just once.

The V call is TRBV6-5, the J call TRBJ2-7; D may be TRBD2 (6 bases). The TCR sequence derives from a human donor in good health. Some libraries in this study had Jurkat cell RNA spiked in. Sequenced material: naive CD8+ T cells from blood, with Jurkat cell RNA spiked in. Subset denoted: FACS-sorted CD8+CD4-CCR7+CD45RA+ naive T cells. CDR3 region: CASSLGGWYEQYF. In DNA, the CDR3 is TGTGCCAGCAGTCTCGGGGGTTGGTACGAGCAGTACTTC.